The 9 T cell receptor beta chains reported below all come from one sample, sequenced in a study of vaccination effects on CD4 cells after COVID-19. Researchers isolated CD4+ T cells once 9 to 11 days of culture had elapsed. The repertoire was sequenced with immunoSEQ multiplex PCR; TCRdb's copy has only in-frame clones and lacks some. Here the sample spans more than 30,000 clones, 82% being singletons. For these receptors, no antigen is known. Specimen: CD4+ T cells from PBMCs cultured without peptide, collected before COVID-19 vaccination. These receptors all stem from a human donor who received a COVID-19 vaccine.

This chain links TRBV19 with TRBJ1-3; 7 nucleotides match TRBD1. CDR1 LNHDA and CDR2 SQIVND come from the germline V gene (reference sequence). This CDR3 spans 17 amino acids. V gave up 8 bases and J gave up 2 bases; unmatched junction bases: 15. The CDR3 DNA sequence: TGTGCCAGTTGCAAGGGACAGATCTTCCCGGCTGGAAACACCATATATTTT. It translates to CASCKGQIFPAGNTIYF.

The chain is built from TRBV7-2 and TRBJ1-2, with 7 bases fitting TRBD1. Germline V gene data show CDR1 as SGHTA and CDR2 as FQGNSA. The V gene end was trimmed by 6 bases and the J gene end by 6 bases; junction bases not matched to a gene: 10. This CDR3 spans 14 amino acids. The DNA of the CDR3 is TGTGCCAGCAGACGATCCGACAGGGTAAATGGCTACACCTTC. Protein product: CASRRSDRVNGYTF.

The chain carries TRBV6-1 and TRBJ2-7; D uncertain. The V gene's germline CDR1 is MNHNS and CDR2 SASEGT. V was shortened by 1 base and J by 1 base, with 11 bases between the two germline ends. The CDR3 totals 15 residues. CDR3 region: CASSEGFLGSYEQYV. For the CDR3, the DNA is TGTGCCAGCAGTGAAGGTTTCTTGGGGTCCTACGAGCAGTACGTC.

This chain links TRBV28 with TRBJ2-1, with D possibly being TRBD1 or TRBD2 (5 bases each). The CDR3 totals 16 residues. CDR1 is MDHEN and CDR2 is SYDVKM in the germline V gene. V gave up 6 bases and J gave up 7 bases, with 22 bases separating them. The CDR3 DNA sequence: TGTGCCAGCAGGCCCCCCCGGGACCTCCCCGCGAATGAGCAGTTCTTC. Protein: CASRPPRDLPANEQFF.

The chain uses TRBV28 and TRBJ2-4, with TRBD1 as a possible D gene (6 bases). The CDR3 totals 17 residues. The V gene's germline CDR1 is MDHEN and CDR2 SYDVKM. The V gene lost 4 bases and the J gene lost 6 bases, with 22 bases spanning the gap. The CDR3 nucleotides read TGTGCCAGCAGTTCCCCGGGTGGGGGCGAAATTGGAAACATTCAGTACTTC. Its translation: CASSSPGGGEIGNIQYF.

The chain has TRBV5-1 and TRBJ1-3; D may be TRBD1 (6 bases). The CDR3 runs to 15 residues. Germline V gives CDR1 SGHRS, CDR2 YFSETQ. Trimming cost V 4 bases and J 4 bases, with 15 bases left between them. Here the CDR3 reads CASSQGTTPGNTIYF. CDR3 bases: TGCGCCAGCAGCCAAGGGACAACTCCGGGAAACACCATATATTTT.

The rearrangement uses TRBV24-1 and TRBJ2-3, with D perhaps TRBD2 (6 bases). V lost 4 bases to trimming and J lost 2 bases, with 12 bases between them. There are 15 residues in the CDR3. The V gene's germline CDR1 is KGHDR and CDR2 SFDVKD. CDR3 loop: CATSEFGRNTDTQYF. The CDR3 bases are TGTGCCACCAGTGAATTCGGGAGAAACACAGATACGCAGTATTTT.

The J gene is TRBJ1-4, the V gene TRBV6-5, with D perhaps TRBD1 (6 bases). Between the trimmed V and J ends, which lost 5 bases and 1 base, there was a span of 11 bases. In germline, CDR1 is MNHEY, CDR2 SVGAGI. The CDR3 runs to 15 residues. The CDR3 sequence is CASSRGILTNEKLFF. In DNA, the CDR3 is TGTGCCAGCAGTAGGGGGATTCTAACTAATGAAAAACTGTTTTTT.

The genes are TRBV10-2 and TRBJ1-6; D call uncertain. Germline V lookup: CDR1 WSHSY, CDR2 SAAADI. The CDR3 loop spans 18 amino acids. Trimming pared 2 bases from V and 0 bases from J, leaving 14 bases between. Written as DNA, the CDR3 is TGCGCCAGCAGTGAGCTCTGGCCTCCGAGCTCCTATAATTCACCCCTCCACTTT. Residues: CASSELWPPSSYNSPLHF.